This entry features one T cell receptor beta chain sequence. This specimen comes from a study of blood T cell repertoires in COVID-19. Study-level background: From the United States, Italy and Spain came samples of acute and convalescent COVID-19.

Seattle researchers signed up patients amid active infection and tracked them longitudinally. V trimming: 6 bases; J trimming: 2 bases; junction bases outside the gene matches: 13. CDR3 length equals 17 residues. Per germline, CDR1 MNHNS and CDR2 SASEGT. Method: immunoSEQ multiplex PCR; TCRdb's copy keeps in-frame clones and lacks some. The sample has 350,000 to 450,000 clones; 75% to 90% are singletons. The TCR was taken from a woman in her forties with COVID-19, enrolled during active disease. This chain uses TRBV6-1 with TRBJ1-1; 9 bases are shared with TRBD1. Specimen: peripheral blood. CDR3 coding DNA: TGTGCCAGCAGGGAATCACCCGGGACAGGGATTAACACTGAAGCTTTCTTT. Its translation: CASRESPGTGINTEAFF.